Below are 7 T cell receptor beta chains sequenced from a single sample in a study of T cells in Graves' hyperthyroidism and ophthalmopathy. From RNA transcripts, TCR beta CDR3 regions were amplified. In the first-round RT-PCR of the TCR CDR3, the HTBI primer set was used. TCRdb re-called the multiplex PCR reads with MiXCR, one entry per CDR3 protein. In the table there are around 350,000 distinct CDR3 sequences, approximately 19% of which are singletons. The material sequenced was blood. The receptors derive from a woman in her late teens or twenties with Graves' hyperthyroidism.

The chain links TRBV20-1 to TRBJ1-5; tentative D call: TRBD1 (5 bases). V dropped 3 bases and J dropped 3 bases, with 12 bases sitting between them. Germline CDR1 is DFQATT and CDR2 is SNEGSKA (reference sequence). The CDR3 is made up of 14 amino acids. The DNA of the CDR3 is TGCAGTGCTAGCGGGGGGAGGGTCAATCAGCCCCAGCATTTT. This translates into CSASGGRVNQPQHF.

This clonotype appeared many times. This sequence joins TRBV24-1 and TRBJ1-5; no reliable D call. The V end lost 4 bases, the J end lost 0 bases, and 12 bases lay between the germline ends. Germline CDR1 KGHDR, CDR2 SFDVKD. This CDR3 contains 16 residues. The CDR3 region is CATSDPAEDSNQPQHF. Here the CDR3 DNA reads TGTGCCACCAGTGACCCCGCGGAGGATAGCAATCAGCCCCAGCATTTT.

Remarks on this clonotype: This may arise from a read error, as a much more abundant clone is one base away. This CDR3 fails to terminate in the conserved phenylalanine or tryptophan, so it likely reflects a read error. The chain has TRBV7-3 and TRBJ1-2, with D maybe TRBD1 (5 bases). Between the trimmed V and J ends, which lost 1 base and 8 bases, there was a span of 17 bases. Germline CDR1 reads SGHTA; CDR2 reads FQGTGA. This CDR3 is built from 15 residues. The CDR3 loop reads CASSLRNGAVLGYTY. The CDR3 bases are TGTGCCAGCAGCTTAAGAAATGGGGCGGTCCTCGGCTACACCTAC.

This clonotype was picked up many times. This chain uses TRBV25-1 with TRBJ2-5; the D call may be TRBD1 or TRBD2 (7 bases each). Germline CDR1 and CDR2: MGHDK and SYGVNS. The CDR3 totals 16 residues. V lost 1 base to trimming and J lost 4 bases, with 16 bases between them. In DNA form, the CDR3 reads TGTGCCAGCAGTGAATTATTTGACAGGGAGGGAGAGACCCAGTACTTC. The encoded protein is CASSELFDREGETQYF.

The chain links TRBV10-3 to TRBJ2-7; possibly TRBD1 for D (5 bases). The CDR3 spans 16 residues. V was shortened by 0 bases and J by 3 bases, with 15 bases between the two germline ends. Per the germline V gene, CDR1 is ENHRY and CDR2 is SYGVKD. The CDR3 DNA follows: TGTGCCATCAGTGAGTCTCCCAGGGCCCAATACTACGAGCAGTACTTC. Translation gives CAISESPRAQYYEQYF.

At least ten counts were recorded for this clonotype. The genes are TRBV19 and TRBJ2-5; 7 nucleotides agree with TRBD1. In germline, CDR1 is LNHDA, CDR2 SQIVND (reference sequence). This CDR3 region has 13 residues. Trimming at V came to 9 bases and at J to 4 bases, leaving 8 bases not matched to a gene. The CDR3 DNA reads TGTGCCAGCCGGACAGGAGGTTCAGAGACCCAGTACTTC. It codes for CASRTGGSETQYF.

The V gene is TRBV20-1, the J gene TRBJ1-2; D unresolved. Germline V CDR1 and CDR2: DFQATT, SNEGSKA (reference sequence). CDR3 size: 12 residues. The ends were cut back, 3 bases at V and 4 bases at J, with 9 bases in the middle. CDR3 loop: CSASPDGYGYTF. The CDR3 nucleotides are TGCAGTGCTAGTCCAGATGGCTATGGCTACACCTTC.